The present T cell receptor (beta chain) was sequenced within a study of cytomegalovirus exposure and HLA in healthy donors. Points from the study as a whole: CMV antigen specificity of three CMV-associated chains was confirmed in vitro. A classifier reportedly called cytomegalovirus status with high sensitivity and specificity. Some TCR beta chains (164 of them) were listed as cytomegalovirus-associated.

As for the donors, each was a healthy bone marrow donor. The CDR3 is made up of 13 amino acids. From germline, CDR1 is SGHKS and CDR2 YYEKEE (reference sequence). Trimming shortened V by 2 bases and J by 6 bases, and 11 bases separated the two germline ends. The PCR employed 60 Vbeta primers together with 13 Jbeta primers. The repertoire was sequenced with immunoSEQ multiplex PCR; TCRdb's copy has only in-frame clones and lacks some. This sample has some 120,000 clones; 75% to 85% occur once, and the top ten carry 2.5% to 3.5%. This clone is a singleton in its sample. The antigen is unknown. The TCR sequence derives from a male donor in good health and CMV-seronegative. The chain links TRBV5-5 to TRBJ1-1; the D gene is possibly TRBD1 (6 bases). The sample was PBMCs. The chain's CDR3 is CASSLQGSAEAFF. CDR3 coding DNA: TGTGCCAGCAGCTTACAGGGTAGCGCTGAAGCTTTCTTT.